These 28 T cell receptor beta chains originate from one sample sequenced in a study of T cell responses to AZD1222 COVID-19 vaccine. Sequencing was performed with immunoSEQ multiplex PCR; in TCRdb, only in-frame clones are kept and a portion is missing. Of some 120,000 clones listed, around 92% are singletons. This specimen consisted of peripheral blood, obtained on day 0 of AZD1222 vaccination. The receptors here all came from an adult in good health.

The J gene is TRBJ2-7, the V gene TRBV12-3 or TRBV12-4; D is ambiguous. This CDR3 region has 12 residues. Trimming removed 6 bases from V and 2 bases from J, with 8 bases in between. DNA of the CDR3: TGTGCCAGCAGCCCAACAGCCTACGAGCAGTACTTC. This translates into CASSPTAYEQYF.

CDR3 residues: CASFEAFF. CDR3 nucleotides: TGTGCCAGCTTTGAAGCTTTCTTT. The rearrangement joins TRBV12-3 or TRBV12-4 to TRBJ1-1; D remains unclear. Trimming cost V 8 bases and J 7 bases, with 2 bases left between them. CDR3 length: 8 amino acids.

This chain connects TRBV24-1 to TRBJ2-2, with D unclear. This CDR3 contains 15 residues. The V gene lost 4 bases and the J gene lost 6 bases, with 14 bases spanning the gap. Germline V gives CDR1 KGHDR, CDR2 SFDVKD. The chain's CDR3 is CATSDPTDPSGELFF. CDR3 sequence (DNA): TGTGCCACCAGTGACCCGACCGACCCGTCCGGGGAGCTGTTTTTT.

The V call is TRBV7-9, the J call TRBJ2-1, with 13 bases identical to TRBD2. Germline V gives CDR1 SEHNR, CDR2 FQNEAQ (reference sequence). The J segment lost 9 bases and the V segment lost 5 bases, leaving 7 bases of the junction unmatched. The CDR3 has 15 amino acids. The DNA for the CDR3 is TGTGCCAGCAGCGCCGGACTAGCGGGAGAGGGTGAGCAGTTCTTC. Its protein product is CASSAGLAGEGEQFF.

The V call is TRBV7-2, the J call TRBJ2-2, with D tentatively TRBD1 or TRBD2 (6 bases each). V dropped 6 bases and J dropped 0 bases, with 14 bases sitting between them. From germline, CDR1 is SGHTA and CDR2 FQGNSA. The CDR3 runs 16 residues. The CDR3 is CASRARGGPNTGELFF. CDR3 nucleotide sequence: TGTGCCAGCAGAGCCCGAGGGGGGCCGAACACCGGGGAGCTGTTTTTT.

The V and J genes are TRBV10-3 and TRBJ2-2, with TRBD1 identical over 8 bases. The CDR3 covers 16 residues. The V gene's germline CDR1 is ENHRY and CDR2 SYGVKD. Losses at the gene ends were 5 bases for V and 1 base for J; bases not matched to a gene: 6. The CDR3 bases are TGTGCCATCAGTCAGACAGGGGCCCAGAACACCGGGGAGCTGTTTTTT. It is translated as CAISQTGAQNTGELFF.

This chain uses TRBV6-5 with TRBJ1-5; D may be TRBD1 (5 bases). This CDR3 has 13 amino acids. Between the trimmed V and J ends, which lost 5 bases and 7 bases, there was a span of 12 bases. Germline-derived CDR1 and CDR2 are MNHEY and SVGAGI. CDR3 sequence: CASSPLWGQPQHF. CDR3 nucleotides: TGTGCCAGCAGTCCCCTGTGGGGGCAGCCCCAGCATTTT.

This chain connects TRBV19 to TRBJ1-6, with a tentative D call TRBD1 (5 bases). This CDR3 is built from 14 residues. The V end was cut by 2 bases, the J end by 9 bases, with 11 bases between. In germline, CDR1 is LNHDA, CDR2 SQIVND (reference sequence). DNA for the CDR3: TGTGCCAGTAGTATAAGAGGGGAGGCTTCACCCCTCCACTTT. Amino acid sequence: CASSIRGEASPLHF.

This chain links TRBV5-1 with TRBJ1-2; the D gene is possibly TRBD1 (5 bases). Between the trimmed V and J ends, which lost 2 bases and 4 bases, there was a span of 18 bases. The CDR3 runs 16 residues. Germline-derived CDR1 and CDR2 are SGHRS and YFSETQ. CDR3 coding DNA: TGCGCCAGCAGCTTACTAGAGCCGGGACCGAGCTATGGCTACACCTTC. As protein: CASSLLEPGPSYGYTF.

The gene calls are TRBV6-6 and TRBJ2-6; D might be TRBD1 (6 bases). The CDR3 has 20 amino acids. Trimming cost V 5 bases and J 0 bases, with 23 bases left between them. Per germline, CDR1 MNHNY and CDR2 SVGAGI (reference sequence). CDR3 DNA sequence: TGTGCCAGCAGTCTCAGGGGCTTTTACTGGGGGAACTCTGGGGCCAACGTCCTGACTTTC. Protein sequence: CASSLRGFYWGNSGANVLTF.

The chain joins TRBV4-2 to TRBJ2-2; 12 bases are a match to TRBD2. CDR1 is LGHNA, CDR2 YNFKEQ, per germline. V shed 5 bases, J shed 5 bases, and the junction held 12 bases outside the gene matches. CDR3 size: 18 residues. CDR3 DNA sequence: TGTGCCAGCAGCACCCAGACGACTAGCGGGAGAGGTACCGGGGAGCTGTTTTTT. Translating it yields CASSTQTTSGRGTGELFF.

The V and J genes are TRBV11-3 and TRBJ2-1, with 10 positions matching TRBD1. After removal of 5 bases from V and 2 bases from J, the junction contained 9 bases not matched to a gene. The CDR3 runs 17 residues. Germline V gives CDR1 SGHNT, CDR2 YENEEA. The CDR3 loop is CASSKGPGQGAYNEQFF. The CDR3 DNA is TGTGCCAGCAGCAAAGGTCCTGGACAGGGGGCCTACAATGAGCAGTTCTTC.

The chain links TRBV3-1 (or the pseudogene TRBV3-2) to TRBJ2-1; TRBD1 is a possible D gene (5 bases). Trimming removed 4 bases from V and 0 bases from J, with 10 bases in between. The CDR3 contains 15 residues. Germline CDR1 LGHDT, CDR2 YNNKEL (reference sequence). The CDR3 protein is CASSPDMSSYNEQFF. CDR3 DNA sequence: TGTGCCAGCAGCCCGGACATGAGCTCCTACAATGAGCAGTTCTTC.

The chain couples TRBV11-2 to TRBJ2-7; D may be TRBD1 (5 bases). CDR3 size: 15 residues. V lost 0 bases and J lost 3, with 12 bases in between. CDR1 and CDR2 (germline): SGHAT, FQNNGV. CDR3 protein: CASSLDRTTYYEQYF. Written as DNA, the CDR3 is TGTGCCAGCAGCTTAGACAGGACAACCTACTACGAGCAGTACTTC.

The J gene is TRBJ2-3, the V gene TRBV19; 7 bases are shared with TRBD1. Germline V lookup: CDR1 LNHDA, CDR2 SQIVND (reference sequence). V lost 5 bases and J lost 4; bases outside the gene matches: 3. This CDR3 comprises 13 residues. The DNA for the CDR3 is TGTGCCAGTAGTGCACAGGGGCCAGATACGCAGTATTTT. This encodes CASSAQGPDTQYF.

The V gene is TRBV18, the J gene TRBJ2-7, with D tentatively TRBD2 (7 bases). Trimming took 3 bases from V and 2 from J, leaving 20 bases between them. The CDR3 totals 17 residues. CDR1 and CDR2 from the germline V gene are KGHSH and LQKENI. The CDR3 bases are TGTGCCAGCTCACCCCTGGAGGTGGGGGGGCTTCCCTACGAGCAGTACTTC. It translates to CASSPLEVGGLPYEQYF.

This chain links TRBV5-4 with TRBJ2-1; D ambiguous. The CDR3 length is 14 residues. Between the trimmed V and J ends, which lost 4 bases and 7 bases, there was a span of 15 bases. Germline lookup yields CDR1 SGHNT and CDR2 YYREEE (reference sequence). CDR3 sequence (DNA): TGTGCCAGCAGCCCACTAACTTGGTCGAATGAGCAGTTCTTC. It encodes CASSPLTWSNEQFF.

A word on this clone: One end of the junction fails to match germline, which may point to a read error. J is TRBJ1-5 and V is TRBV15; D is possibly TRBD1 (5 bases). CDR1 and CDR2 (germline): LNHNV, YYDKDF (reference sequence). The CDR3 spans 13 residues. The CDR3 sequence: CASSWGSNQPQHF. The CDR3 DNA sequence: TGTGCCTCCAGTTGGGGGAGCAATCAGCCCCAGCATTTT.

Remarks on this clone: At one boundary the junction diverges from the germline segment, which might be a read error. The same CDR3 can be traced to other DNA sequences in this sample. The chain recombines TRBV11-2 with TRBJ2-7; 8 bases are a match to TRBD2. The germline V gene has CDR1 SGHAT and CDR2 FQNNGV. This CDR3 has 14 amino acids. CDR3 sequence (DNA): TGTGCCAGCAGCTACCCTAGCGGGTCCTACGAGCAATACTTC. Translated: CASSYPSGSYEQYF. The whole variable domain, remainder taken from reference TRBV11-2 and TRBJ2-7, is EAGVAQSPRYKIIEKRQSVAFWCNPISGHATLYWYQQILGQGPKLLIQFQNNGVVDDSQLPKDRFSAERLKGVDSTLKIQPAKLEDSAVYLCASSYPSGSYEQYFGPGTRLTVT.

The CDR3 region is CASSELGELFF. For the CDR3, the DNA is TGTGCCAGCAGTGAGCTCGGGGAGCTGTTTTTT. This sequence joins TRBV6-1 and TRBJ2-2; D uncertain. The CDR3 is 11 residues long. The V gene's germline CDR1 is MNHNS and CDR2 SASEGT. The germline V and J ends were trimmed by 3 bases and 7 bases, with 3 bases remaining between them.

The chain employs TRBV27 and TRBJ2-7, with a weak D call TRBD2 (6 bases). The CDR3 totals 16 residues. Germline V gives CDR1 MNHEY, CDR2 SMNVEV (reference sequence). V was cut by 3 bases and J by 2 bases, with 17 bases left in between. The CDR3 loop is CASSFSMGEAPYEQYF. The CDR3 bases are TGTGCCAGCAGTTTCTCTATGGGGGAGGCCCCCTACGAGCAGTACTTC.

The CDR3, as DNA: TGCAGTGCTAGAAATAACTATGGCTACACCTTC. Residues: CSARNNYGYTF. The rearrangement joins TRBV20-1 to TRBJ1-2, with unresolved D. The germline CDR1 and CDR2 sequences are DFQATT and SNEGSKA (reference sequence). The CDR3 has 11 residues. The V end lost 2 bases, the J end lost 1 base, and 2 bases lay between the germline ends.

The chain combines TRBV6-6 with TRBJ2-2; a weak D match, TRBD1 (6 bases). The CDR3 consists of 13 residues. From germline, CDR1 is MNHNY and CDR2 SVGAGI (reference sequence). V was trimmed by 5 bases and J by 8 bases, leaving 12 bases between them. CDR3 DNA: TGTGCCAGCAGTCAGACAGGAGGAGGGGAGCTGTTTTTT. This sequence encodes CASSQTGGGELFF.

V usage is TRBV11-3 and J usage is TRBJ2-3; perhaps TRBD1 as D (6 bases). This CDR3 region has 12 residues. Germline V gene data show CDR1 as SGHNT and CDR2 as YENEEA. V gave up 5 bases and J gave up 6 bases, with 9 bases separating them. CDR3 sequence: CASSIGGDTQYF. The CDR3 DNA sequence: TGTGCCAGCAGCATAGGGGGTGATACGCAGTATTTT. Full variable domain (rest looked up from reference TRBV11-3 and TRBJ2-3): EAGVVQSPRYKIIEKKQPVAFWCNPISGHNTLYWYLQNLGQGPELLIRYENEEAVDDSQLPKDRFSAERLKGVDSTLKIQPAELGDSAVYLCASSIGGDTQYFGPGTRLTVL.

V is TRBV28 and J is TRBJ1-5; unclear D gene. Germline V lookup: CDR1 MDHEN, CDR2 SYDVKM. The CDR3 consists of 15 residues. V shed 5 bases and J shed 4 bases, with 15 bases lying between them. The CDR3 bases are TGTGCCAGCAGTCCCGGACTCAAAGGGAATCAGCCCCAGCATTTT. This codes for CASSPGLKGNQPQHF.

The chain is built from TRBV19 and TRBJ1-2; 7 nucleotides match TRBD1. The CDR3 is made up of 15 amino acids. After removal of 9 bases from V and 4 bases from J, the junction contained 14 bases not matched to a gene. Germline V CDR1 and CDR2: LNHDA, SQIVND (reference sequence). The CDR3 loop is CASKLGQGESYGYTF. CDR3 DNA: TGTGCCAGCAAGCTAGGGCAGGGGGAAAGCTATGGCTACACCTTC. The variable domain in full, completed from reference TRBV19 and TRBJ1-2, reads DGGITQSPKYLFRKEGQNVTLSCEQNLNHDAMYWYRQDPGQGLRLIYYSQIVNDFQKGDIAEGYSVSREKKESFPLTVTSAQKNPTAFYLCASKLGQGESYGYTFGSGTRLTVV.

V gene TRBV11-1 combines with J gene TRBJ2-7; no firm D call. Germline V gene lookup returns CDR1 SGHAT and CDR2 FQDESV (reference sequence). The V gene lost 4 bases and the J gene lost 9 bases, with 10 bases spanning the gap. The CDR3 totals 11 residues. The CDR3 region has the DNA TGTGCCAGCAGCTCCGTGGAACGGCAGTACTTC. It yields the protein CASSSVERQYF.

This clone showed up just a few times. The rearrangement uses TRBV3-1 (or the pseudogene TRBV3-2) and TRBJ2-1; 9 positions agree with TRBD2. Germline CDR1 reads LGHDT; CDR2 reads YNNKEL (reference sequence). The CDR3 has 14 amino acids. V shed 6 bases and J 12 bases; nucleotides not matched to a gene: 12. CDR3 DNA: TGTGCCAGCAGTGGGACTAGCCGGACGGGGAGGCAGTTCTTC. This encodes CASSGTSRTGRQFF.